This TCR beta chain comes out of a study of T-cell memory formation after mild COVID-19. Study-level points and caveats: Some SARS-CoV-2-responding clones were already detected in memory before infection. A second wave of clones peaked on day 37, and their SARS-CoV-2 specificity went unconfirmed. Clones that contracted from day 15 to 85 were balanced CD4/CD8, while later expanders leaned CD4+.

This clonotype was seen more than once but under ten times. Its antigen is as yet unknown. With V trimmed by 3 bases and J by 4 bases, 5 bases remained unmatched. Germline V gene sequence: CDR1 SGHTA, CDR2 FQGNSA. The CDR3 loop spans 15 amino acids. TCRdb independently ran MiXCR on the 5' RACE reads; one entry per CDR3 protein. The sample comprises hundreds of thousands of distinct CDR3 sequences, roughly 8.2% of which are singletons, and roughly 23% rests with the top ten. The origin of this receptor is a man aged 18 to 29 who had mild COVID-19 (a few samples of this study predate the infection). Cell type and time point are not known. Sequencing input: PBMCs or a T cell subset sorted from them (not recorded which). This chain links TRBV7-2 with TRBJ2-1; TRBD1 matches 8 bases. CDR3 nucleotide sequence: TGTGCCAGCAGCTTTGCTCAGGGGGCTTACAATGAGCAGTTCTTC. It yields the protein CASSFAQGAYNEQFF.